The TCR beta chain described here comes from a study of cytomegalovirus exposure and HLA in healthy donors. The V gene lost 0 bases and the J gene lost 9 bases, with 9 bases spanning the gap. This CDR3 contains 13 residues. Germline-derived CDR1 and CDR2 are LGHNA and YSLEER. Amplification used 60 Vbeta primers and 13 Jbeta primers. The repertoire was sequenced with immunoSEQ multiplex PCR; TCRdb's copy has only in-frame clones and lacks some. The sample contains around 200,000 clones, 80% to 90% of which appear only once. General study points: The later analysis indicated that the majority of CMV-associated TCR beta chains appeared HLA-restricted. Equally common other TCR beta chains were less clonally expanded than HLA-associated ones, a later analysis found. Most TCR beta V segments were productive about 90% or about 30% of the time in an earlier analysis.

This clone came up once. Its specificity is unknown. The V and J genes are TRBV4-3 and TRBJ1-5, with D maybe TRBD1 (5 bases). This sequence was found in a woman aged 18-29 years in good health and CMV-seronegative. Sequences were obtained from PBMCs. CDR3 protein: CASSQDRAGPQHF. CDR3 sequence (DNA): TGCGCCAGCAGCCAAGACAGGGCAGGGCCCCAGCATTTT.